This is a list of T cell receptor beta chains from one sample in a study of T cells in narcolepsy. Produced via immunoSEQ multiplex PCR; TCRdb's table is partial and in-frame only. This table has about 27,000 clones, roughly 74% appearing once. Sequenced material: CD45RA- memory CD4+ T cells from PBMCs. The receptors come from a human donor with narcolepsy. Both conserved end residues are part of each CDR3. The D gene is left open where the match is weak. The size entry is marked missing in some rows and otherwise reads once, few, many or a size class.

v_gene,abundance,d_gene,j_gene,CDR3aa,CDR3nt
TRBV10-3,.,TRBD2,TRBJ2-5,CASRLAVTQETQYF,TGTGCCTCCAGACTAGCGGTAACCCAAGAGACCCAGTACTTC
TRBV5-1,.,.,TRBJ1-2,CASSLEGEAGRGYTF,TGCGCCAGCAGCTTGGAAGGTGAGGCAGGGAGAGGCTACACCTTC
TRBV2,.,TRBD1,TRBJ1-1,CASRNGQGANTEAFF,TGTGCCAGCAGAAACGGACAGGGGGCGAACACTGAAGCTTTCTTT
TRBV11-2,.,.,TRBJ2-1,CASSLSAGEGRNEQFF,TGTGCCAGCAGCTTATCCGCAGGTGAAGGAAGGAATGAGCAGTTCTTC
TRBV2,.,.,TRBJ1-2,CASSTTGLYGYTF,TGTGCCAGCAGCACCACAGGGCTCTATGGCTACACCTTC
TRBV6-1,few,TRBD2,TRBJ2-7,CASSEGTSGTYEQYF,TGTGCCAGCAGTGAAGGGACTAGCGGGACCTACGAGCAGTACTTC
TRBV6-5,.,.,TRBJ2-7,CASSLSNQPYEQYF,TGTGCCAGCAGCCTAAGCAACCAACCCTACGAGCAGTACTTC
TRBV6-1,few,.,TRBJ2-7,CASSEQAGMAYEQYF,TGTGCCAGCAGTGAACAGGCAGGGATGGCCTACGAGCAGTACTTC
TRBV6-1,few,TRBD1,TRBJ1-5,CASSEGGTGNQPQHF,TGTGCCAGCAGTGAAGGGGGGACAGGGAATCAGCCCCAGCATTTT
TRBV6-5,once,.,TRBJ1-1,CASRPPGGNTEAFF,TGTGCCAGCAGACCGCCAGGAGGGAACACTGAAGCTTTCTTT
TRBV6-4,.,.,TRBJ2-1,CASSPLSGSSYNEQFF,TGTGCCAGCAGTCCCCTTAGCGGAAGCTCCTACAATGAGCAGTTCTTC
TRBV2,.,.,TRBJ2-2,CASRGDRIANTGELFF,TGTGCCAGCAGAGGAGACAGAATCGCGAACACCGGGGAGCTGTTTTTT
TRBV29-1,.,TRBD1,TRBJ1-2,CSVRTGSDYGYTF,TGCAGCGTTAGGACAGGGTCGGACTATGGCTACACCTTC
TRBV10-3,.,.,TRBJ2-1,CAILGGDNEQFF,TGTGCCATCTTGGGCGGGGACAATGAGCAGTTCTTC
TRBV29-1,.,.,TRBJ2-5,CSVGPGHQETQYF,TGCAGCGTTGGTCCGGGACACCAAGAGACCCAGTACTTC
TRBV14,.,.,TRBJ1-6,CASSPMVLDSSYNSPLHF,TGTGCCAGCAGCCCTATGGTACTGGACAGCTCCTATAATTCACCCCTCCACTTT
TRBV10-3,few,.,TRBJ2-7,CAIRGISRGDEQYF,TGTGCCATCAGGGGAATCTCCCGCGGGGACGAGCAGTACTTC
TRBV6-1,.,.,TRBJ1-3,CASTKNRVSGNTIYF,TGTGCCAGCACAAAAAACAGGGTCTCCGGAAACACCATATATTTT
TRBV5-4,.,.,TRBJ2-3,CASSPDRGADTQYF,TGTGCCAGCAGCCCGGACCGGGGGGCTGATACGCAGTATTTT
TRBV19,once,.,TRBJ1-2,CASSEGVENYGYTF,TGTGCCAGTTCAGAGGGAGTGGAAAACTATGGCTACACCTTC
TRBV7-8,.,TRBD2,TRBJ2-3,CASSLGRLAPNLDDTQYF,TGTGCCAGCAGCTTAGGTCGACTAGCCCCCAATTTAGATGATACGCAGTATTTT
TRBV5-5,.,TRBD1,TRBJ1-2,CASSPGQGGHYGYTF,TGTGCCAGCAGCCCGGGACAGGGGGGGCACTATGGCTACACCTTC
TRBV10-3,few,.,TRBJ1-1,CAIRSDAGEAFF,TGTGCCATCAGAAGTGACGCAGGGGAAGCTTTCTTT